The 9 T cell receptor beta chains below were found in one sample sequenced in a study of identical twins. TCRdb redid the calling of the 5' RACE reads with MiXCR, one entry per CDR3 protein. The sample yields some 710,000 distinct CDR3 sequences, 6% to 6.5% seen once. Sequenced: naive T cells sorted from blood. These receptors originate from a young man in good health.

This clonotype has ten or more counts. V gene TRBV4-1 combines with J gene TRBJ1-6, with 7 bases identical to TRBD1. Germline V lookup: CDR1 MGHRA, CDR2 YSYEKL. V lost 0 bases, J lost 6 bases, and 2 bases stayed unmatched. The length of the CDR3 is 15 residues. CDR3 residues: CASSQEGTANSPLHF. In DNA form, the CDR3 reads TGCGCCAGCAGCCAAGAAGGGACAGCTAATTCACCCCTCCACTTT.

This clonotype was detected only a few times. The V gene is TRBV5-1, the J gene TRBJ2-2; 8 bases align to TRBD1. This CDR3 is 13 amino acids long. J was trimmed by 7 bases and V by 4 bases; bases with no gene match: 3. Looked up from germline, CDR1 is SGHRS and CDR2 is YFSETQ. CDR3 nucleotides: TGCGCCAGCAGCCCCGGACAGGGCGGGGAGCTGTTTTTT. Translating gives CASSPGQGGELFF.

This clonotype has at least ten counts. The CDR3 DNA sequence: TGTGCCAGCAGCTCAGGCAAGGTTGCCTACGAGCAGTACTTC. Translated: CASSSGKVAYEQYF. This chain joins TRBV7-9 and TRBJ2-7; D remains ambiguous. V lost 4 bases, J lost 2 bases, and 12 bases lay in between. The CDR3 runs 14 residues. CDR1 is SEHNR, CDR2 FQNEAQ, per germline (reference sequence).

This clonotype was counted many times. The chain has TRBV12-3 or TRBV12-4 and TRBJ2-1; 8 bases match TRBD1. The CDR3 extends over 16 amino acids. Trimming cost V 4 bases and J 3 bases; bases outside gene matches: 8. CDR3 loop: CASSSPTGGHYNEQFF. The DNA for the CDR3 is TGTGCCAGCAGTTCCCCTACAGGGGGTCACTACAATGAGCAGTTCTTC.

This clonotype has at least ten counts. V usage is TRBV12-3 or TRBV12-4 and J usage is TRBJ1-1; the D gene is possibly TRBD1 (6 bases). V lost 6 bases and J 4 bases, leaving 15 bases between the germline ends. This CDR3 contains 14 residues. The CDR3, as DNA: TGTGCCAGCAGCCCTGAGGGGGAAAGCACTGAAGCTTTCTTT. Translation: CASSPEGESTEAFF.

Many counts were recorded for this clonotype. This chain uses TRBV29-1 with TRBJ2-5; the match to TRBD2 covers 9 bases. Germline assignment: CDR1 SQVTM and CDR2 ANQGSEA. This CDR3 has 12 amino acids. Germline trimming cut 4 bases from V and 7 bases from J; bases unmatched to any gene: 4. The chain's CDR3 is CSVGTSVATQYF. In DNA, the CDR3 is TGCAGCGTTGGGACTAGCGTGGCGACCCAGTACTTC.

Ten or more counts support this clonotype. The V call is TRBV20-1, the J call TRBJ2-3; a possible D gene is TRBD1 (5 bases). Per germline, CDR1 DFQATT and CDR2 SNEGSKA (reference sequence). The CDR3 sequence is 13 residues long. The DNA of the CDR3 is TGCAGGGGCCCGGACACGGTTTCCGATACGCAGTATTTT. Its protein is CRGPDTVSDTQYF.

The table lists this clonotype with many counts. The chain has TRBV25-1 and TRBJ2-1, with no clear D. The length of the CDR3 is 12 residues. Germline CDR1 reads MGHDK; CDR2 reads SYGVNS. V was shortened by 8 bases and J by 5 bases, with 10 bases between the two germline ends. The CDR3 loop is CASVRPDNEQFF. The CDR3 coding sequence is TGTGCCAGCGTTCGACCCGACAATGAGCAGTTCTTC. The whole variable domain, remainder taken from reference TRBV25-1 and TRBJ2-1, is EADIYQTPRYLVIGTGKKITLECSQTMGHDKMYWYQQDPGMELHLIHYSYGVNSTEKGDLSSESTVSRIRTEHFPLTLESARPSHTSQYLCASVRPDNEQFFGPGTRLTVL.

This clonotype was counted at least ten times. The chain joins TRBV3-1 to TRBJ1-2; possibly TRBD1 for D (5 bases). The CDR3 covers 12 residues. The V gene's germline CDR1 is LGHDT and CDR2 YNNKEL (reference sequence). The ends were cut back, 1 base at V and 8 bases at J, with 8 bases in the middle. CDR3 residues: CASSQGQGGYTF. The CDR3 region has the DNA TGTGCCAGCAGCCAAGGGCAGGGCGGCTACACCTTC.